This is a list of T cell receptor beta chains from one sample in a study of T cells in tuberculosis. Profiling relied on immunoSEQ multiplex PCR, and the TCRdb table lists in-frame clones only, not all of them. In the table there are some 60,000 clones, 81% of which are singletons. The material sequenced was CD1b-GMM tetramer-negative cells sorted from PBMCs. The receptors stem from an adult woman with latent tuberculosis. Both conserved end residues are part of each CDR3. Fields, in order: clone size, J gene, D gene, V gene, CDR3 DNA, CDR3 protein. The D gene is left open where the match is weak. Rows give clone size only sometimes, using once, few, many, or a class for an expanded clone.

clone_size: NA
j_call: TRBJ1-5
d_call: NA
v_call: TRBV7-6
cdr3_nt: TGTGCCAGCAGCTTGGAGGGGTCGTTCGGGCCCCAGCATTTT
cdr3_aa: CASSLEGSFGPQHF

clone_size: NA
j_call: TRBJ1-1
d_call: NA
v_call: TRBV5-1
cdr3_nt: TGCGCCAGCAGCTTGCGGCAGGGTAGTTCTGAAGCTTTCTTT
cdr3_aa: CASSLRQGSSEAFF

clone_size: NA
j_call: TRBJ1-5
d_call: TRBD1
v_call: TRBV28
cdr3_nt: TGTGCCAGCAGTCTTCCAGGGGGGCGCAGACAGCCCCAGCATTTT
cdr3_aa: CASSLPGGRRQPQHF

clone_size: NA
j_call: TRBJ2-1
d_call: TRBD2
v_call: TRBV15
cdr3_nt: TGTGCCACCAGCAGAGATATGAGTTCGGCGGGAGAGAAGAATGAGCAGTTCTTC
cdr3_aa: CATSRDMSSAGEKNEQFF

clone_size: NA
j_call: TRBJ1-1
d_call: NA
v_call: TRBV6-1
cdr3_nt: TGTGCCAGCAGTGAGACAGAGACTGAAGCTTTCTTT
cdr3_aa: CASSETETEAFF

clone_size: NA
j_call: TRBJ2-7
d_call: NA
v_call: TRBV14
cdr3_nt: TGTGCCAGCAGCCAATCCCCGACCAAGGGGAACTACGAGCAGTACTTC
cdr3_aa: CASSQSPTKGNYEQYF

clone_size: NA
j_call: TRBJ2-7
d_call: NA
v_call: TRBV6-1
cdr3_nt: TGTGCCAGCTCCAGACAGCCTTCCTACGAGCAGTACTTC
cdr3_aa: CASSRQPSYEQYF

clone_size: NA
j_call: TRBJ2-3
d_call: NA
v_call: TRBV7-2
cdr3_nt: TGTGCCAGCAGCCAACGACAGCGCTATACGCAGTATTTT
cdr3_aa: CASSQRQRYTQYF

clone_size: NA
j_call: TRBJ2-1
d_call: NA
v_call: TRBV2
cdr3_nt: TGTGCCAGCAGTGAACAGGGGCAAGGCTACAATGAGCAGTTCTTC
cdr3_aa: CASSEQGQGYNEQFF

clone_size: NA
j_call: TRBJ2-1
d_call: NA
v_call: TRBV19
cdr3_nt: TGTGCCAGTAGTGTACGCCTACTGGATGAGCAGTTCTTC
cdr3_aa: CASSVRLLDEQFF

clone_size: few
j_call: TRBJ2-7
d_call: TRBD2
v_call: TRBV2
cdr3_nt: TGTGCCAGCGGACTAGATGACTACGAGCAGTACTTC
cdr3_aa: CASGLDDYEQYF

clone_size: NA
j_call: TRBJ2-5
d_call: NA
v_call: TRBV27
cdr3_nt: TGTGCCGGCAGTCCCCCTTACCAAGAGACCCAGTACTTC
cdr3_aa: CAGSPPYQETQYF

clone_size: once
j_call: TRBJ1-2
d_call: NA
v_call: TRBV4-2
cdr3_nt: TGTGCCAGCAGCCCGGGGAGACAGGCCGGTTATGGCTACACCTTC
cdr3_aa: CASSPGRQAGYGYTF

clone_size: few
j_call: TRBJ2-4
d_call: NA
v_call: TRBV2
cdr3_nt: TGTGCCAGCACTCACTTGATCCAGGGGCAGGAAAACATTCAGTACTTC
cdr3_aa: CASTHLIQGQENIQYF

clone_size: NA
j_call: TRBJ2-7
d_call: TRBD2
v_call: TRBV7-7
cdr3_nt: TGTGCCAGCAGCTTAGGGCGGGAGGGCACCTACGAGCAGTACTTC
cdr3_aa: CASSLGREGTYEQYF

clone_size: NA
j_call: TRBJ2-3
d_call: NA
v_call: TRBV29-1
cdr3_nt: TGCAGCGTAGACGGGTTAGCGGAAAGCACAGATACGCAGTATTTT
cdr3_aa: CSVDGLAESTDTQYF

clone_size: NA
j_call: TRBJ1-2
d_call: TRBD1
v_call: TRBV6-6
cdr3_nt: TGTGCCAGCAGCCGCATGGGGGGACAGGGAGCCTATGGCTACACCTTC
cdr3_aa: CASSRMGGQGAYGYTF

clone_size: NA
j_call: TRBJ2-1
d_call: TRBD1
v_call: TRBV2
cdr3_nt: TGTGCCAGCAGGTCAGCCCGGGACAGGACAGTCTTC
cdr3_aa: CASRSARDRTVF

clone_size: NA
j_call: TRBJ2-7
d_call: NA
v_call: TRBV7-2
cdr3_nt: TGTGCCAGCAGCTTCTCCGGGGGCTCCTACGAGCAGTACTTC
cdr3_aa: CASSFSGGSYEQYF

clone_size: NA
j_call: TRBJ1-6
d_call: NA
v_call: TRBV19
cdr3_nt: TGTGCCAGTAGTTCACAAGGCAGGGCGGCAACACCCCTCCACTTT
cdr3_aa: CASSSQGRAATPLHF